This TCR beta chain came from a study of somatic mutations in cytotoxic T cells in rheumatoid arthritis. Study-level findings and limits: Adjustment for multiple comparisons was not applied to the slight TRBV07 underrepresentation observed in rheumatoid arthritis patients. Rheumatoid arthritis patients showed CD8+ clonality increasing with age, unlike healthy controls.

Clones were read by immunoSEQ multiplex PCR, and TCRdb kept only the in-frame ones, dropping some. The repertoire holds about 2,000 clones, with more than 70% as singletons. This clone was counted a few times. The target antigen is unknown. V was pared by 3 bases and J by 4 bases, with 10 bases of the junction left unmatched. The CDR3 contains 17 residues. Germline CDR1 LGHNA, CDR2 YSLEER. The TCR originated in a woman between 40 and 55 years old with rheumatoid arthritis. V and J are TRBV4-3 and TRBJ1-5; 9 bases line up with TRBD1. Sequencing was carried out using CD8+ T cells sorted from blood. The CDR3 coding sequence is TGCGCCAGCAGCCAGAAACCGACAGGGGGATCAAATCAGCCCCAGCATTTT. Translation: CASSQKPTGGSNQPQHF.